The clone carrying this T cell receptor beta chain was picked up one time. This sample was included in a study of T cells in Graves' hyperthyroidism and ophthalmopathy. RNA transcripts served as the template for amplifying TCR beta CDR3 regions. First-round RT-PCR of the TCR CDR3 relied on the HTBI primer set. From the multiplex PCR reads, TCRdb called clonotypes with MiXCR, one entry per CDR3 protein. This sample has roughly 710,000 distinct CDR3 sequences, with roughly a third found just once. Graves' hyperthyroidism without ophthalmopathy progression within 18 months was termed stable. Diagnostic decisions used clinical symptoms, serum thyroxine and TRAb, thyroid ultrasound and orbital computed tomography. Around 9.8 ml fresh peripheral blood yielded the PBMCs. This CDR3 contains 15 residues. Germline V lookup: CDR1 MNHNY, CDR2 SVGAGI (reference sequence). Trimming at V came to 5 bases and at J to 4 bases, leaving 9 bases not matched to a gene.

The sequenced material came from blood. This TCR was recovered from a woman aged 35 to 49 with Graves' hyperthyroidism. J is TRBJ2-7 and V is TRBV6-6; 9 bases are a match to TRBD2. CDR3 amino acids: CASSLTGTSSYEQYF. CDR3 DNA sequence: TGTGCCAGCAGTCTAACCGGGACTAGCTCGTACGAGCAGTACTTC.